Presented here are 19 T cell receptor beta chains from one specimen sequenced in a study of T cell repertoires in cytomegalovirus infection. These TCRs are of unknown antigen specificity. MiXCR, applied by TCRdb to the reads, yields one record per CDR3 protein. There are hundreds of thousands of distinct CDR3 sequences in the sample; roughly 30% occur only once, and roughly 18% lies in the top ten. Sequenced material: cultured PBMCs, taken from culture after CMV antigen stimulation. These receptor sequences come from a human donor in good health (CMV status not recorded). Some clones in this sample may be carry-over from other donors' samples.

V gene TRBV5-5 combines with J gene TRBJ1-2; D gene ambiguous. The V and J ends lost 5 bases and 0 bases respectively, with 14 bases between them. Germline V lookup: CDR1 SGHKS, CDR2 YYEKEE (reference sequence). The CDR3 is made up of 15 amino acids. The CDR3 DNA sequence: TGTGCCAGCAGTCCCGACCCCGGGACTAACTATGGCTACACCTTC. Residues: CASSPDPGTNYGYTF.

CDR3 sequence reads: CASSQYWQATYEQYF. In nucleotides, the CDR3 is TGTGCCAGCAGCCAATATTGGCAGGCCACCTACGAGCAGTACTTC. The chain is built from TRBV4-2 and TRBJ2-7; D unclear. The CDR3 spans 15 residues. Germline V CDR1 and CDR2: LGHNA, YNFKEQ. V dropped 2 bases and J dropped 2 bases, with 13 bases sitting between them.

This clonotype was detected a few times. The chain carries TRBV6-2 or TRBV6-3 and TRBJ2-1; TRBD1 aligns across 8 bases. The CDR3 has 16 residues. Germline V gene lookup returns CDR1 MNHEY and CDR2 SVGEGT. V lost 7 bases and J lost 4; bases outside the gene matches: 12. CDR3 DNA: TGTGCCAGCACCTTCAGACAGGGGAACCTGTACAATGAGCAGTTCTTC. Translating gives CASTFRQGNLYNEQFF.

In its sample, this clonotype was seen a few times. The rearrangement joins TRBV7-9 to TRBJ2-1; the match to TRBD2 covers 7 bases. The CDR3 covers 16 residues. Germline V lookup: CDR1 SEHNR, CDR2 FQNEAQ (reference sequence). The ends lost 1 base at V and 8 bases at J; junction bases unmatched: 11. In DNA form, the CDR3 reads TGTGCCAGCAGCTTAGTAGGCGTGGGCGGGAGTGATGAGCAGTTCTTC. This encodes CASSLVGVGGSDEQFF.

This clonotype turned up a few times. The J gene is TRBJ1-5, the V gene TRBV28; possible D gene TRBD1, 5 bases. This CDR3 comprises 16 residues. Per germline, CDR1 MDHEN and CDR2 SYDVKM. Trimming cost V 10 bases and J 0 bases, with 19 bases left between them. CDR3 loop: CATPNGHEISNQPQHF. The CDR3, as DNA: TGTGCCACCCCGAACGGACACGAAATTAGCAATCAGCCCCAGCATTTT.

This clonotype was observed a few times. The CDR3 coding sequence is TGTGCCAGCACTCTGAGGGGCGGGGTCTACAATGAGCAGTTCTTC. This codes for CASTLRGGVYNEQFF. The rearrangement uses TRBV7-2 and TRBJ2-1, with D possibly matching TRBD2 (6 bases). Per germline, CDR1 SGHTA and CDR2 FQGNSA. With 7 bases removed from V and 3 bases from J, the gap between germline ends came to 16 bases. The CDR3 loop spans 15 amino acids.

The rearrangement uses TRBV18 and TRBJ1-6, with 9 bases lining up with TRBD1. CDR1 is KGHSH and CDR2 is LQKENI in the germline V gene. This CDR3 region has 16 residues. The J segment lost 2 bases and the V segment lost 5 bases, leaving 4 bases of the junction unmatched. CDR3 sequence reads: CASSSGTGTYNSPLHF. The DNA for the CDR3 is TGTGCCAGCTCATCCGGGACAGGGACCTATAATTCACCCCTCCACTTT. Filled out from reference TRBV18 and TRBJ1-6, the complete variable domain reads NAGVMQNPRHLVRRRGQEARLRCSPMKGHSHVYWYRQLPEEGLKFMVYLQKENIIDESGMPKERFSAEFPKEGPSILRIQQVVRGDSAAYFCASSSGTGTYNSPLHFGNGTRLTVT.

The chain joins TRBV18 to TRBJ1-2; 10 nucleotides align to TRBD1. V dropped 6 bases and J dropped 8; count of bases not matched to a gene: 6. The CDR3 covers 13 residues. Germline values: CDR1 KGHSH, CDR2 LQKENI. CDR3 sequence: CASSPGTGEGYTF. The CDR3 nucleotides read TGTGCCAGCTCTCCCGGGACAGGGGAAGGCTACACCTTC. Drawing the rest from reference TRBV18 and TRBJ1-2, the complete variable domain is NAGVMQNPRHLVRRRGQEARLRCSPMKGHSHVYWYRQLPEEGLKFMVYLQKENIIDESGMPKERFSAEFPKEGPSILRIQQVVRGDSAAYFCASSPGTGEGYTFGSGTRLTVV.

The rearrangement uses TRBV5-4 and TRBJ2-5; 11 bases line up with TRBD2. This CDR3 spans 17 amino acids. V lost 4 bases and J lost 2; bases outside the gene matches: 10. Germline V gene lookup returns CDR1 SGHNT and CDR2 YYREEE (reference sequence). The CDR3 loop is CASSPGTSGRGQETQYF. CDR3 coding DNA: TGTGCCAGCAGCCCGGGGACTAGCGGTCGGGGGCAAGAGACCCAGTACTTC.

This clonotype was recorded many times. This chain links TRBV12-5 with TRBJ1-1; maybe TRBD1 (5 bases). The CDR3 is 12 amino acids. CDR1 and CDR2 from the germline V gene are LGHNT and FRNRAP. V gave up 6 bases and J gave up 7 bases, with 12 bases separating them. Here the CDR3 DNA reads TGTGCTAGTGGCCCCCCGGGGGGTGAAGCTTTCTTT. Its protein product is CASGPPGGEAFF.

This clonotype was picked up many times. The chain couples TRBV7-8 to TRBJ2-7, with D unresolved. V gave up 3 bases and J gave up 6 bases, with 15 bases separating them. The CDR3 is 14 amino acids. The germline gives CDR1 SGHVS, CDR2 FQNEAQ. CDR3 nucleotides: TGTGCCAGCAGCTTCCTCGGTCGTGGTGGCGAGCAGTACTTC. This codes for CASSFLGRGGEQYF.

This clonotype showed up many times. The chain couples TRBV7-2 to TRBJ2-7; possible D gene TRBD2, 6 bases. The CDR3 sequence is 15 residues long. Deletions cut 3 bases from V and 4 bases from J, with 16 bases between. The germline gives CDR1 SGHTA, CDR2 FQGNSA. CDR3 sequence (DNA): TGTGCCAGCAGCTTTTCCGGCGGGACTCCTTACGAGCAGTACTTC. It codes for CASSFSGGTPYEQYF. Drawing the rest from reference TRBV7-2 and TRBJ2-7, the complete variable domain is GAGVSQSPSNKVTEKGKDVELRCDPISGHTALYWYRQSLGQGLEFLIYFQGNSAPDKSGLPSDRFSAERTGGSVSTLTIQRTQQEDSAVYLCASSFSGGTPYEQYFGPGTRLTVT.

The chain carries TRBV10-3 and TRBJ1-1; possible D gene TRBD1, 5 bases. Trimming cost V 6 bases and J 0 bases, with 5 bases left between them. The CDR3 runs to 12 residues. CDR1 and CDR2 (germline): ENHRY, SYGVKD. CDR3 in DNA: TGTGCCATCAGGACAGTGAACACTGAAGCTTTCTTT. Protein product: CAIRTVNTEAFF.

This clonotype was observed a few times. The CDR3 loop is CASSQGPGGSYEQYF. CDR3 nucleotide sequence: TGTGCCAGCAGCCAAGGCCCCGGGGGCTCCTACGAGCAGTACTTC. This chain connects TRBV4-2 to TRBJ2-7, with D tentatively TRBD2 (6 bases). Germline V gene sequence: CDR1 LGHNA, CDR2 YNFKEQ. The CDR3 loop spans 15 amino acids. Trimming cost V 1 base and J 0 bases, with 10 bases left between them.

The chain recombines TRBV9 with TRBJ2-1, with a weak D call TRBD2 (6 bases). Germline lookup yields CDR1 SGDLS and CDR2 YYNGEE. Trimming left V 3 bases short and J 4 bases short, with 11 bases between. The CDR3 runs to 14 residues. CDR3 sequence (DNA): TGTGCCAGCAGCGGGACTACCGAATACAATGAGCAGTTCTTC. Amino acids: CASSGTTEYNEQFF.

The chain links TRBV11-2 to TRBJ2-2; TRBD2 is a possible D gene (7 bases). This CDR3 has 16 residues. V gave up 5 bases and J gave up 3 bases, with 16 bases separating them. The germline V gene encodes CDR1 SGHAT and CDR2 FQNNGV. DNA for the CDR3: TGTGCCAGCAGCCCCGATGGGGGGGCGGACACCGGGGAGCTGTTTTTT. Protein product: CASSPDGGADTGELFF.

V usage is TRBV6-1 and J usage is TRBJ2-5; 7 positions match TRBD1. From germline, CDR1 is MNHNS and CDR2 SASEGT. CDR3 length: 18 amino acids. V trimming: 0 bases; J trimming: 3 bases; junction bases outside the gene matches: 13. This CDR3 reads CASSEARFPGTVKETQYF. The CDR3 DNA follows: TGTGCCAGCAGTGAAGCGCGATTTCCCGGGACAGTCAAAGAGACCCAGTACTTC.

The chain links TRBV18 to TRBJ2-1; 12 bases are shared with TRBD1. The junction had 12 bases not matched to a gene; V was cut back by 6 bases and J by 9 bases. This CDR3 has 16 residues. The germline gives CDR1 KGHSH, CDR2 LQKENI. Here the CDR3 DNA reads TGTGCCAGCTCGCCCGGGACAGGGGGCGGTTACGGTGAGCAGTTCTTC. Protein sequence: CASSPGTGGGYGEQFF.

V and J are TRBV6-1 and TRBJ2-1; TRBD2 matches at 10 bases. From germline, CDR1 is MNHNS and CDR2 SASEGT. The V segment lost 6 bases and the J segment 6 bases; nucleotides outside the gene matches: 11. The CDR3 totals 16 residues. Here the CDR3 DNA reads TGTGCCAGCAGCGCCCCGGGACTAGCGTCTATCAATGAGCAGTTCTTC. Encoded protein: CASSAPGLASINEQFF.